The sequence of this T cell receptor (beta chain) was determined in a study of T cell responses to AZD1222 COVID-19 vaccine. Repertoires were generated with immunoSEQ multiplex PCR, while TCRdb's copy carries only in-frame clones and drops some. The repertoire holds around 120,000 clones, roughly 92% seen once, with more than 0.95% in the top ten. With V trimmed by 5 bases and J by 1 base, 1 base remained unmatched. This CDR3 is built from 14 residues. Germline V CDR1 and CDR2: LNHDA, SQIVND (reference sequence). This TCR was recovered from an adult who received the AZD1222 COVID-19 vaccine. The chain recombines TRBV19 with TRBJ2-7; 11 nucleotides align to TRBD2. The source material was peripheral blood, sampled 28 days after the second AZD1222 dose. The CDR3 protein is CASSGTSGSYEQYF. The CDR3 nucleotides read TGTGCCAGTAGTGGGACTAGCGGATCCTACGAGCAGTACTTC.